This TCR beta chain emerged from a study of T cells in Graves' hyperthyroidism and ophthalmopathy. Participants, patients aged 18 to 65, had newly diagnosed hyperthyroidism with a duration under 2 months. Researchers amplified the TCR beta CDR3 regions from RNA transcripts. RT-PCR in the first round (using the HTBI primer set) targeted the TCR CDR3. TCRdb fed the multiplex PCR reads into MiXCR, producing one record per CDR3 protein. Found here are some 380,000 distinct CDR3 sequences, roughly 14% of them singletons; the top ten hold less than 25%. V lost 5 bases to trimming and J lost 4 bases; unmatched junction nucleotides: 4. The CDR3 is made up of 14 amino acids.

Sequencing was done on a sample of blood. The clonotype originates from a man aged 25 to 45 with Graves' hyperthyroidism that later progressed to Graves' ophthalmopathy. The chain is built from TRBV12-3 or TRBV12-4 and TRBJ1-4; 7 bases match TRBD1. CDR3 region: CASSPWDSNEKLFF. CDR3 nucleotide sequence: TGTGCCAGCAGTCCCTGGGACAGTAATGAAAAACTGTTTTTT.